Listed below are T cell receptor beta chains from one sample, sequenced in a study of cytomegalovirus exposure and HLA in healthy donors. Using immunoSEQ multiplex PCR, the repertoire was profiled, and TCRdb retains in-frame clones only, with some absent. Among about 98,000 clones listed, roughly 87% were seen once. The sequencing sample was made of PBMCs. These receptors came from a young woman in good health and CMV-seronegative. Each CDR3 is given with its conserved first and last residue. Fields, in order: V gene, J gene, clone size, D gene, CDR3 protein, CDR3 DNA. D genes are given only for firm matches. Size values are once, few and many counts, or a class for expanded clones, and some rows have none.

TRBV28,TRBJ2-7,NA,NA,CASRGPTMGQYF,TGTGCCAGCAGGGGCCCCACCATGGGGCAGTACTTC
TRBV27,TRBJ1-5,NA,TRBD1,CASSSTGNQPQHF,TGTGCCAGCAGTTCGACAGGGAATCAGCCCCAGCATTTT
TRBV4-2,TRBJ2-1,NA,TRBD2,CASSQVVGGRGEQFF,TGTGCCAGCAGCCAAGTAGTCGGCGGGAGGGGTGAGCAGTTCTTC
TRBV7-3,TRBJ2-1,once,NA,CASSSDEGLITNEQFF,TGTGCCAGCAGCTCAGACGAGGGTCTCATCACCAATGAGCAGTTCTTC
TRBV19,TRBJ1-1,NA,NA,CASSRDTHFEAFF,TGTGCCAGTAGTAGGGACACCCACTTTGAAGCTTTCTTT
TRBV7-8,TRBJ2-3,NA,NA,CASSLDLGGLTDTQYF,TGTGCCAGCAGCTTAGACTTGGGGGGGCTGACAGATACGCAGTATTTT
TRBV4-2,TRBJ2-2,NA,TRBD2,CASSQAGGGNTGELFF,TGTGCCAGCAGCCAAGCCGGCGGGGGTAACACCGGGGAGCTGTTTTTT
TRBV18,TRBJ2-7,NA,TRBD1,CASSDSRTGGVEQYF,TGTGCCAGCTCGGATTCCAGGACAGGGGGTGTCGAGCAGTACTTC
TRBV11-2,TRBJ2-2,NA,NA,CASSLTGTNTGELFF,TGTGCCAGCAGCCTGACAGGAACGAACACCGGGGAGCTGTTTTTT
TRBV4-2,TRBJ2-7,NA,TRBD2,CASSQDFASGYEQYF,TGTGCCAGCAGCCAAGATTTTGCTAGCGGCTACGAGCAGTACTTC
TRBV27,TRBJ1-5,NA,NA,CASRPYSFNQPQHF,TGTGCCAGCAGACCATACAGTTTCAATCAGCCCCAGCATTTT
TRBV27,TRBJ1-6,NA,NA,CASSFIAHSPLHF,TGTGCCAGCAGTTTTATAGCCCATTCACCCCTCCACTTT
TRBV7-8,TRBJ2-5,once,NA,CASSLRDSEETQYF,TGTGCCAGCAGCTTAAGGGACTCGGAAGAGACCCAGTACTTC
TRBV10-3,TRBJ1-3,NA,NA,CAGAGQNPSSGNTIYF,TGTGCCGGAGCAGGACAGAATCCTTCCTCTGGAAACACCATATATTTT
TRBV28,TRBJ2-2,once,TRBD2,CASTGLADTGELFF,TGTGCCAGCACCGGACTAGCGGACACCGGGGAGCTGTTTTTT